A single sample gave rise to the 25 T cell receptor beta chains below, sequenced in a study of cytomegalovirus exposure and HLA in healthy donors. The PCR was carried out with 60 Vbeta primers and 13 Jbeta primers. Profiled with immunoSEQ multiplex PCR; TCRdb holds only in-frame clones, not every one. Of fewer than 200,000 clones in the sample, less than 90% are singletons; the top ten hold about 4.4%. The source material was PBMCs. The source is a woman between 45 and 60 years old in good health and CMV-seropositive.

V usage is TRBV28 and J usage is TRBJ1-2, with 9 bases that match TRBD1. The CDR3 is 15 amino acids. Looked up from germline, CDR1 is MDHEN and CDR2 is SYDVKM. With 1 base clipped from V and 8 bases from J, the junction kept 8 bases outside the gene matches. The DNA of the CDR3 is TGTGCCAGCAGTTTATCCTACAGGGGGCTGAGAGGCTACACCTTC. It yields the protein CASSLSYRGLRGYTF.

The chain joins TRBV4-3 to TRBJ2-3; maybe TRBD1 (5 bases). Looked up from germline, CDR1 is LGHNA and CDR2 is YSLEER. With 5 bases removed from V and 5 bases from J, the gap between germline ends came to 11 bases. The CDR3 consists of 13 residues. CDR3 DNA sequence: TGCGCCAGCAGCAAAAGGGGCCAAGATACGCAGTATTTT. It specifies CASSKRGQDTQYF.

The gene calls are TRBV11-3 and TRBJ1-2; TRBD1 agrees at 7 bases. V shed 4 bases and J 7 bases; nucleotides not matched to a gene: 12. This CDR3 has 15 amino acids. Germline CDR1 is SGHNT and CDR2 is YENEEA. The CDR3, as DNA: TGTGCCAGCAGCTCGGGAGTTGGGGCAGGGGGTGGCTACACCTTC. Protein sequence: CASSSGVGAGGGYTF. Together with reference TRBV11-3 and TRBJ1-2, the CDR3 gives the full variable domain: EAGVVQSPRYKIIEKKQPVAFWCNPISGHNTLYWYLQNLGQGPELLIRYENEEAVDDSQLPKDRFSAERLKGVDSTLKIQPAELGDSAVYLCASSSGVGAGGGYTFGSGTRLTVV.

This chain links TRBV19 with TRBJ2-1; 7 nucleotides agree with TRBD1. Germline V gene data show CDR1 as LNHDA and CDR2 as SQIVND (reference sequence). The V segment lost 3 bases and the J segment 15 bases; nucleotides outside the gene matches: 8. The CDR3 loop spans 12 amino acids. The DNA of the CDR3 is TGTGCCAGTAGTATCGGGGCAGGGGGTCTGTTCTTC. This sequence encodes CASSIGAGGLFF.

This clone was picked up a small number of times. Compared with germline, one end of the junction differs, possibly owing to a read error. V is TRBV6-1 and J is TRBJ2-7; 8 nucleotides align to TRBD2. The CDR3 is 15 residues long. Looked up from germline, CDR1 is MNHNS and CDR2 is SASEGT. The CDR3 reads CASREAGALSYEQYF. CDR3 nucleotides: TGTGCCAGCAGGGAAGCGGGGGCCCTCTCCTACGAGCAGTACTTC.

This clone was counted once. The chain employs TRBV4-1 and TRBJ1-2, with TRBD1 identical over 9 bases. Per the germline V gene, CDR1 is MGHRA and CDR2 is YSYEKL. J lost 4 bases, V lost 4 bases, and 10 bases had no gene match. This CDR3 contains 16 residues. The CDR3 DNA follows: TGCGCCAGCAGCCTCATACCGGGGACAGGGCTCTATGGCTACACCTTC. This translates into CASSLIPGTGLYGYTF.

In its sample, this clone was seen a few times. The chain carries TRBV9 and TRBJ2-5; TRBD2 matches at 7 bases. The CDR3 is made up of 16 amino acids. J gave up 3 bases and V 3 bases, and 11 bases lay outside the gene matches. CDR1 and CDR2 from the germline V gene are SGDLS and YYNGEE. In nucleotides, the CDR3 is TGTGCCAGCAGCGAGGATCACTGGGGGGGAGAAGAGACCCAGTACTTC. It specifies CASSEDHWGGEETQYF.

The V call is TRBV30, the J call TRBJ1-5; 11 bases agree with TRBD1. This CDR3 comprises 16 residues. Germline CDR1 is GTSNPN and CDR2 is SVGIG (reference sequence). V dropped 2 bases and J dropped 6; count of bases not matched to a gene: 9. This CDR3 reads CAWSRGQGASVQPQHF. CDR3 in DNA: TGTGCCTGGAGTCGAGGACAGGGGGCGTCCGTTCAGCCCCAGCATTTT.

The CDR3 nucleotides are TGTGCCAGCAGCTTGGCCGGGAGGGTCACTAACTATGGCTACACCTTC. This codes for CASSLAGRVTNYGYTF. The rearrangement joins TRBV5-4 to TRBJ1-2; D ambiguous. The germline CDR1 and CDR2 sequences are SGHNT and YYREEE (reference sequence). CDR3 length: 16 residues. The germline V and J ends were trimmed by 0 bases and 0 bases, with 12 bases remaining between them.

The CDR3 DNA follows: TGCGCCAGCAGCTCGGACGGGGCCTACAATGAGCAGTTCTTC. This gives the protein CASSSDGAYNEQFF. This rearrangement joins TRBV5-1 to TRBJ2-1; D perhaps matches TRBD2 (5 bases). Trimming pared 3 bases from V and 2 bases from J, leaving 9 bases between. CDR3 length: 14 residues. Germline V gene sequence: CDR1 SGHRS, CDR2 YFSETQ.

V and J are TRBV10-3 and TRBJ2-2, with D perhaps TRBD1 (5 bases). Trimming shortened V by 4 bases and J by 5 bases, and 8 bases separated the two germline ends. Germline V lookup: CDR1 ENHRY, CDR2 SYGVKD. CDR3 size: 13 residues. The CDR3 loop is CAISVRATGELFF. CDR3 DNA: TGTGCCATCAGTGTCAGGGCTACCGGGGAGCTGTTTTTT.

V and J are TRBV7-2 and TRBJ2-7; no clear D. The CDR3 is made up of 14 amino acids. Germline values: CDR1 SGHTA, CDR2 FQGNSA. Trimming shortened V by 1 base and J by 3 bases, and 10 bases separated the two germline ends. CDR3 region: CASSLVQNLYEQYF. CDR3 in DNA: TGTGCCAGCAGCTTAGTACAGAACCTCTACGAGCAGTACTTC.

This chain connects TRBV29-1 to TRBJ2-7; 7 bases map to TRBD2. The trim removed 4 bases at V and 3 bases at J, leaving 9 bases unmatched. The CDR3 has 14 residues. Germline CDR1 is SQVTM and CDR2 is ANQGSEA. For the CDR3, the DNA is TGCAGCGTTGGTGAGGGACGCGGGGGCTACGAGCAGTACTTC. Protein product: CSVGEGRGGYEQYF.

This clone has a single count. The J gene is TRBJ1-4, the V gene TRBV7-3; 7 nucleotides align to TRBD1. Looked up from germline, CDR1 is SGHTA and CDR2 is FQGTGA. The CDR3 loop spans 17 amino acids. V lost 5 bases and J lost 3; bases outside the gene matches: 12. CDR3 in DNA: TGTGCCAGCAGCGAAGGACAGGTCCAACCGTCTAATGAAAAACTGTTTTTT. Residues: CASSEGQVQPSNEKLFF.

The DNA for the CDR3 is TGTGCCATCCGTGGGGTAGCGGGGGAGAGGGAGACCCAGTACTTC. Residues: CAIRGVAGERETQYF. The chain links TRBV10-3 to TRBJ2-5; 9 bases fit TRBD2. Per the germline V gene, CDR1 is ENHRY and CDR2 is SYGVKD. With V trimmed by 8 bases and J by 5 bases, 12 bases remained unmatched. This CDR3 contains 15 residues.

The table lists this clone with a few counts. The genes are TRBV5-1 and TRBJ2-5; perhaps TRBD2 as D (7 bases). Germline V gives CDR1 SGHRS, CDR2 YFSETQ. The CDR3 has 15 amino acids. V was trimmed by 0 bases and J by 4 bases, leaving 13 bases between them. CDR3 nucleotides: TGCGCCAGCAGCTTGGGATCGGCGGGGGCAGAGACCCAGTACTTC. It translates to CASSLGSAGAETQYF.

This clone was recorded a few times. The chain carries TRBV6-6 and TRBJ2-5; 7 nucleotides line up with TRBD1. CDR3 length equals 12 residues. Germline trimming cut 8 bases from V and 5 bases from J; bases unmatched to any gene: 5. Germline CDR1 is MNHNY and CDR2 is SVGAGI (reference sequence). The CDR3 is CASGWGQETQYF. The CDR3 bases are TGTGCCAGCGGGTGGGGACAGGAGACCCAGTACTTC.

The chain couples TRBV7-3 to TRBJ1-1, with 10 bases fitting TRBD1. CDR1 and CDR2 from the germline V gene are SGHTA and FQGTGA. This CDR3 comprises 18 residues. The J segment lost 0 bases and the V segment lost 5 bases, leaving 12 bases of the junction unmatched. The CDR3 region is CASSQRMPGQGLNTEAFF. CDR3 nucleotide sequence: TGTGCCAGCAGCCAGAGAATGCCGGGACAGGGGTTGAACACTGAAGCTTTCTTT.

This clone was detected a few times. J is TRBJ2-7 and V is TRBV7-6; TRBD1 matches 7 bases. This CDR3 spans 16 amino acids. In germline, CDR1 is SGHVS, CDR2 FNYEAQ. The J segment lost 1 base and the V segment lost 0 bases, leaving 6 bases of the junction unmatched. Here the CDR3 reads CASSLATPGQSYEQYF. CDR3 DNA sequence: TGTGCCAGCAGCTTAGCCACTCCGGGACAGTCCTACGAGCAGTACTTC.

The rearrangement joins TRBV1 to TRBJ1-2; TRBD1, the table's D call, lacks a check against the DNA. TRBV1 represents a pseudogene. The CDR3 totals 14 residues. As DNA, the CDR3 is TGCACCAGCAGCCAGGGAGACTTGGGACAGGTCTACACCTTC. The encoded protein is CTSSQGDLGQVYTF.

The chain couples TRBV14 to TRBJ1-1; TRBD1 matches at 10 bases. Germline trimming cut 5 bases from V and 0 bases from J; bases unmatched to any gene: 9. Germline V gene data show CDR1 as SGHDN and CDR2 as FVKESK. There are 17 residues in the CDR3. Here the CDR3 reads CASSSQTGGTVNTEAFF. The CDR3 DNA follows: TGTGCCAGCAGCTCCCAGACAGGGGGCACGGTGAACACTGAAGCTTTCTTT.

The chain is built from TRBV2 and TRBJ1-2; 8 nucleotides agree with TRBD1. The ends lost 1 base at V and 4 bases at J; junction bases unmatched: 5. Germline-derived CDR1 and CDR2 are SNHLY and FYNNEI. The CDR3 is made up of 15 amino acids. The CDR3 protein is CASSEGFTGGYGYTF. DNA for the CDR3: TGTGCCAGCAGTGAAGGCTTCACAGGGGGCTATGGCTACACCTTC.

The chain uses TRBV9 and TRBJ1-1; 9 positions agree with TRBD1. This CDR3 has 14 amino acids. Germline loops: CDR1 SGDLS, CDR2 YYNGEE. Losses at the gene ends were 4 bases for V and 7 bases for J; bases not matched to a gene: 8. The CDR3 loop is CASSPGQGVGEAFF. For the CDR3, the DNA is TGTGCCAGCAGCCCGGGACAGGGAGTTGGTGAAGCTTTCTTT.

V gene TRBV6-5 combines with J gene TRBJ2-7, with 8 bases fitting TRBD1. Trimming at V came to 0 bases and at J to 2 bases, leaving 6 bases not matched to a gene. The CDR3 spans 16 residues. Per the germline V gene, CDR1 is MNHEY and CDR2 is SVGAGI. The CDR3 nucleotides read TGTGCCAGCAGTTACTCGTTCGGGACAGGACCCTACGAGCAGTACTTC. The encoded protein is CASSYSFGTGPYEQYF.

The chain uses TRBV5-1 and TRBJ2-5; D gene uncertain. CDR3 size: 14 residues. CDR1 is SGHRS and CDR2 is YFSETQ in the germline V gene. V was cut by 3 bases and J by 1 base, with 10 bases left in between. The CDR3 coding sequence is TGCGCCAGCAGCTCAGATACCGTCCAAGAGACCCAGTACTTC. Amino acids: CASSSDTVQETQYF. Supplemented by reference TRBV5-1 and TRBJ2-5, the full variable domain reads KAGVTQTPRYLIKTRGQQVTLSCSPISGHRSVSWYQQTPGQGLQFLFEYFSETQRNKGNFPGRFSGRQFSNSRSEMNVSTLELGDSALYLCASSSDTVQETQYFGPGTRLLVL.